Detailed here is one TCR beta chain. This clone appeared a single time. Its antigen target is currently unknown. Within one base of it there is no much larger clone, and no base qualities were kept. Using the deep immunoSEQ assay, multiplex PCR amplified TCR CDR3 regions from genomic DNA. For each cell subset, the extracted genomic DNA was distributed evenly across all wells of several immunoSEQ 96-well plates, and each plate served as one replicate. For sorted subsets, about 220 ng of genomic DNA, equivalent to 30,000 or so T cell genomes, went into each replicate PCR. Purified libraries were measured with a Qubit 3.0 fluorometer, size-checked on a Bioanalyzer 2100, and measured again with the KAPA Library Quantification kit. Every immunoSEQ 96-well plate was sequenced on a separate single-read 150-cycle Illumina NextSeq 550 flow cell. The published analysis was carried out like this. Because only junctional sequences without quality scores were contained in the immunoSEQ output, filtering matching that applied to full-length reads could not be performed. To assign V/J genes and CDR3, sequences were annotated against IMGT germline references using PyIR, a Python wrapper for IgBLAST v1.9. Reads were removed for weak V/J assignments (E-value above 1e-6), missing CDR3, stop codons, out-of-frame junctions, or ambiguous translated residues. V3J clonotypes were defined as sequences sharing an identical inferred V gene, J gene, and CDR3 amino acid sequence. Percentage overlap between repertoires was calculated by dividing the number of shared unique clonotypes by the size of the smaller repertoire. Richness of each repertoire was evaluated using RTK rarefaction, the Chao1 estimator, and Recon v2.1 estimates of unobserved clonotypes. For all TCRbeta clonotypes obtained by the gDNA method from a few donors, generation probabilities were computed with OLGA. Imported from immuneACCESS, the table was reduced by TCRdb to in-frame sequences with V and J called. These copies leave out some clones; in studies compared against another copy, an unresolved V gene accounts for under half, and the cause of the remainder is not known. V and J calls and clone size are those listed in that table; D and trimming were worked out from the DNA. Present in this sample are around 2.1 million clones, about 92% of which were seen just once. Around 1.7% of the sample rests with the top ten.

This specimen belongs to a study of shared clonotypes between healthy human individuals (dated by TCRdb to 2018 to 2021). The study in broad terms: A couple of women and a few men aged 18 to 49 years were included in the cohort. The study deeply sequenced blood TCR repertoires of about 5 healthy adults to estimate repertoire size and the extent of clonotype sharing between individuals. Different laboratories and diverse techniques were used to prepare libraries and sequence TCR repertoires, to increase sequencing depth and limit assay-specific biases. Per donor, leukapheresis produced somewhere between about 0.9 and 9.5 billion PBMCs. Per donor, three plates each were used for CD4 naive and CD4 memory, two for CD8 naive, and one for CD8 memory.

Points the paper makes about the study in general: Sampling was restricted to blood, and TCR repertoires in tissues likely differ from the TCR repertoires found in blood. Pairwise subsampling led to the expectation that sequencing depth would affect the degree of clonotype sharing among donors. Even with the large sequencing depth, rarefaction of the sorted-subset datasets indicated that sequencing was incomplete. When several donors were compared, the shared fraction of clonotypes was around 5.1% for naive CD4, more than 3% for naive CD8, 2.3% for memory CD4, and roughly 0.43% for memory CD8. Naive subsets generally had larger estimated clonotype richness than memory subsets. Because the study included only a small number of donors, the genetic and exposure-history diversity represented was limited. Higher generation probabilities were observed for clonotypes shared by all four sorted-subset donors than for non-shared clonotypes.

For the CD8 naive samples, CD45RO-negative cells were positively selected for CCR7, yielding a CD45RA+CCR7+ population from which TemRA cells were excluded. Healthy HIV-negative adults with no recently reported acute infections or vaccinations were included as donors. Only Caucasian adults living in Nashville, Tennessee, USA were represented among the donors. Blood was obtained by leukapheresis, after which PBMCs were separated by Ficoll-Histopaque density gradient centrifugation and cryopreserved in liquid nitrogen vapor phase. Analytical flow cytometry was used to check the purity and quantity of every magnetically sorted T cell population. From each sorted fraction, genomic DNA was isolated and quantified by UV absorbance on a Nanodrop 2000c. V is clipped by 3 bases and J by 2 bases, and the sequence between their germline boundaries is 12 bases long. Including cysteine and phenylalanine, the CDR3 has 15 amino acids. Of the read, only the CDR3 DNA is kept; its 45 bases are in frame from base 1. CDR1 MGHRA and CDR2 YSYEKL are derived from the germline V gene.

Recombination linked TRBV4-1 to TRBJ2-3; the D gene is perhaps TRBD2, on 6 matching bases. The sequence was obtained from a man aged 18 to 30 in good health. Some clones in this sample may be carry-over from other donors' samples. Sequencing was done on a sample of naive CD8+ T cells from PBMCs. Read against the paper, the sample's cell subset or site label means: CD45RA+CCR7+. The nucleotides are TGCGCCAGCAGCCACTGGGGACTTTTCACAGATACGCAGTATTTT. Protein translation: CASSHWGLFTDTQYF.